The 30 T cell receptor beta chains listed next were all sequenced from one sample in a study of T cell clonality in common variable immunodeficiency. The data were produced by immunoSEQ multiplex PCR, yet TCRdb's version contains in-frame clones alone and is incomplete. Observed in the sample are about 37,000 clones, none of them singletons. Material for sequencing was peripheral blood mononuclear cells. The receptors stem from a person aged 18-70 years in good health.

This clone was seen at least ten times. The observed sequence ends 3 residues before the CDR3 terminus, with the missing tail filled in from the germline J gene. This sequence joins TRBV7-2 and TRBJ2-3, with 13 bases lining up with TRBD2. The CDR3 extends over 15 amino acids. J was trimmed by 6 bases and V by 3 bases; bases with no gene match: 3. The germline gives CDR1 SGHTA, CDR2 FQGNSA. CDR3 DNA (partial): TGTGCCAGCAGCTTGATACTAGCGGGAGGGGATACG. Encoded protein: CASSLILAGGDT. In full, the CDR3 is CASSLILAGGDTQYF.

In its sample, this clone was seen many times. Read data end 3 residues before the CDR3 end; the end is taken from the germline J gene. The V and J genes are TRBV11-2 and TRBJ2-2, with 10 bases matching TRBD1. Trimming at V came to 3 bases and at J to 9 bases, leaving 4 bases not matched to a gene. Germline-derived CDR1 and CDR2 are SGHAT and FQNNGV. CDR3 length: 14 amino acids. The covered CDR3 bases are TGTGCCAGCAGCTTGGGACAGGGGTCCAGGGAG. Protein: CASSLGQGSRE. The whole CDR3 is CASSLGQGSRELFF.

This clone has ten or more counts. Sequencing ends 3 residues short of the CDR3 end; the germline J gene provides the rest. The chain is built from TRBV28 and TRBJ2-7; 9 bases align to TRBD1. Germline CDR1 and CDR2: MDHEN and SYDVKM. This CDR3 region has 15 residues. V shed 4 bases and J 4 bases; nucleotides not matched to a gene: 8. This CDR3 reads CASSSLGTGLYEQYF. Partial CDR3 DNA: TGTGCCAGCAGTTCTCTCGGGACAGGGCTATACGAG.

In regard to this clone: Possible read error: a much larger clone is one base away. The sequence runs out 3 residues before the end of the CDR3; the remainder is reconstructed from the germline J gene. The same CDR3 also results from other DNA sequences found in this sample. The genes are TRBV18 and TRBJ1-6, with D perhaps matching TRBD1 (6 bases). This CDR3 is 12 amino acids long. Per the germline V gene, CDR1 is KGHSH and CDR2 is LQKENI. The CDR3 region is CASSQGRFSLHF. CDR3 DNA (partial): TGTGCCAGCTCGCAGGGGCGCTTTTCC.

This clone has ten or more counts. The covered CDR3 bases are TGTGCCAGCTCACTTTATGGCCAGTCCTCCTACGAG. Translated, it gives CASSLYGQSSYE. The whole CDR3 sequence reads CASSLYGQSSYEQYF. This rearrangement joins TRBV18 to TRBJ2-7; D is undetermined. The CDR3 end falls 3 residues outside the read, so it is completed with the germline J gene. V lost 4 bases to trimming and J lost 0 bases, with 13 bases between them. CDR1 is KGHSH and CDR2 is LQKENI in the germline V gene. This CDR3 has 15 amino acids.

There are many counts of this clone. Read coverage stops 3 residues before the CDR3 terminus; the germline J gene supplies the remainder. The chain couples TRBV5-4 to TRBJ2-7; TRBD1 matches at 7 bases. This CDR3 is built from 16 residues. Looked up from germline, CDR1 is SGHNT and CDR2 is YYREEE (reference sequence). After removal of 1 base from V and 4 bases from J, the junction contained 11 bases not matched to a gene. The CDR3: CASSLSPGQVTYEQYF. CDR3 bases read: TGTGCCAGCAGCTTGTCCCCAGGACAGGTGACTTACGAG.

This clone was seen at least ten times. The read ends 3 residues before the CDR3 terminus; that terminus is restored from the germline J gene. This chain links TRBV7-9 with TRBJ1-2; D remains ambiguous. The CDR3 runs to 11 residues. Germline V gene data show CDR1 as SEHNR and CDR2 as FQNEAQ (reference sequence). The V and J ends lost 5 bases and 6 bases respectively, with 7 bases between them. The CDR3 region is CASSQFNGYTF. The part of the CDR3 DNA that was read is TGTGCCAGCAGCCAATTCAATGGC.

This clone occurred many times. The read ends 3 residues early relative to the CDR3; the germline J gene fills the gap. The gene calls are TRBV18 and TRBJ2-6, with 8 bases fitting TRBD1. J lost 3 bases, V lost 6 bases, and 4 bases had no gene match. The CDR3 contains 15 residues. Germline-derived CDR1 and CDR2 are KGHSH and LQKENI. CDR3 bases read: TGTGCCAGCTCGCCCGGACAGGGTGGGGCCAACGTC. Protein: CASSPGQGGANV. The CDR3 in full is CASSPGQGGANVLTF.

This clone was found many times. Read data end 3 residues before the CDR3 end; the end is taken from the germline J gene. V usage is TRBV12-3 or TRBV12-4 and J usage is TRBJ2-6, with D uncertain. V was shortened by 6 bases and J by 0 bases, with 3 bases between the two germline ends. This CDR3 region has 13 residues. Partial CDR3 DNA: TGTGCCAGCAGCTCCTCTGGGGCCAACGTC. This encodes CASSSSGANV. The CDR3, in full, reads CASSSSGANVLTF.

This clone was found many times. From the germline J gene comes the end of the CDR3, since the read stops 3 residues before it. The chain joins TRBV2 to TRBJ2-5; 10 bases align to TRBD2. From germline, CDR1 is SNHLY and CDR2 FYNNEI. V shed 6 bases, J shed 5 bases, and the junction held 6 bases outside the gene matches. The CDR3 runs 14 residues. Partial CDR3 DNA: TGTGCCAGCAGGACTAGCGGGCGTCTGGAGACC. It encodes CASRTSGRLET. The CDR3 in full is CASRTSGRLETQYF.

In its sample, this clone was seen a few times. A read error may produce the germline difference seen at one junction end. The read is 3 residues too short to cover the CDR3 end, so that end is filled in from the germline J gene. V and J are TRBV11-2 and TRBJ1-1; a possible D gene is TRBD1 (5 bases). CDR1 and CDR2 from the germline V gene are SGHAT and FQNNGV. The CDR3 has 12 amino acids. CDR3: CTSSLTGPEAFF. The DNA read from the CDR3 is TGTACCAGCAGCCTTACAGGTCCTGAA.

The sample holds many counts of this clone. The read comes to an end 3 residues before the CDR3 does, leaving the germline J gene to fill in the end. The J gene is TRBJ1-6, the V gene TRBV7-2; tentatively, D is TRBD1 (5 bases). The CDR3 is 15 residues long. The V gene's germline CDR1 is SGHTA and CDR2 FQGNSA. V lost 1 base and J lost 9, with 13 bases in between. The CDR3 is CASSLVKGVGSPLHF. The sequenced CDR3 bases are TGTGCCAGCAGCTTAGTTAAAGGGGTGGGTTCACCC.

This clone was counted at least ten times. The read ends 3 residues before the CDR3 terminus; that terminus is restored from the germline J gene. V is TRBV7-8 and J is TRBJ1-1; 8 positions match TRBD1. The V and J ends lost 5 bases and 0 bases, in that order; junction bases with no gene match: 5. CDR1 and CDR2 (germline): SGHVS, FQNEAQ. This CDR3 has 15 amino acids. The CDR3 DNA, read in part, is TGTGCCAGCAGCCAGGACAGGGTCGTGAACACTGAA. Translating gives CASSQDRVVNTE. The full CDR3 sequence reads CASSQDRVVNTEAFF.

This clone was recorded many times. The sequenced fragment ends 3 residues before the CDR3 boundary, so the rest is inferred from the germline J gene. The chain couples TRBV7-2 to TRBJ2-5; TRBD2 matches at 8 bases. V trimming: 4 bases; J trimming: 4 bases; junction bases outside the gene matches: 8. The CDR3 has 15 residues. Germline CDR1 SGHTA, CDR2 FQGNSA. Partial CDR3 DNA: TGTGCCAGCAGCTCACCGGGACTAGAGGGAGAGACC. Protein: CASSSPGLEGET. The whole CDR3 protein reads CASSSPGLEGETQYF.

Ten or more counts support this clone. The read gets to within 3 residues of the CDR3 end, and the germline J gene fills in the rest. V usage is TRBV7-8 and J usage is TRBJ1-1, with 7 positions matching TRBD1. CDR3 length: 14 residues. Germline V gene lookup returns CDR1 SGHVS and CDR2 FQNEAQ. With V trimmed by 5 bases and J by 1 base, 4 bases remained unmatched. The CDR3 region is CASSHRGQNTEAFF. The sequenced CDR3 bases are TGTGCCAGCAGCCACAGGGGACAGAACACTGAA.

There are many counts of this clone. The read stops 3 residues short of the end of the CDR3; the missing end is completed from the germline J gene. The J gene is TRBJ1-3, the V gene TRBV5-1, with 7 bases identical to TRBD1. V shed 4 bases, J shed 0 bases, and the junction held 13 bases outside the gene matches. The CDR3 is 18 amino acids. CDR1 is SGHRS, CDR2 YFSETQ, per germline. CDR3 DNA (partial): TGCGCCAGCAGCCTAATCCCGGACAGGCCGCTCTCTGGAAACACC. This codes for CASSLIPDRPLSGNT. The CDR3, in full, reads CASSLIPDRPLSGNTIYF.

This clone was recorded at least ten times. The read comes to an end 3 residues before the CDR3 does, leaving the germline J gene to fill in the end. The chain carries TRBV20-1 and TRBJ1-6; unclear D gene. Germline lookup yields CDR1 DFQATT and CDR2 SNEGSKA (reference sequence). This CDR3 region has 16 residues. Trimming stripped 1 base from V and 0 bases from J, with 10 bases between. The CDR3: CSARGGASSYNSPLHF. The covered CDR3 bases are TGCAGTGCTAGAGGCGGAGCGAGCTCCTATAATTCACCC.

In this sample, this clone turned up many times. The read is 3 residues too short to cover the CDR3 end, so that end is filled in from the germline J gene. The genes are TRBV30 and TRBJ2-7, with a weak D call TRBD2 (5 bases). Germline-derived CDR1 and CDR2 are GTSNPN and SVGIG (reference sequence). This CDR3 is built from 14 residues. The ends were cut back, 5 bases at V and 3 bases at J, with 17 bases in the middle. The CDR3 protein is CAWAVSGLLYEQYF. The sequenced CDR3 bases are TGTGCCTGGGCCGTGAGCGGTCTTCTCTACGAG. The complete variable domain, with remaining parts taken from reference TRBV30 and TRBJ2-7, reads SQTIHQWPATLVQPVGSPLSLECTVEGTSNPNLYWYRQAAGRGLQLLFYSVGIGQISSEVPQNLSASRPQDRQFILSSKKLLLSDSGFYLCAWAVSGLLYEQYFGPGTRLTVT.

This clone showed up just a few times. The observed sequence ends 3 residues before the CDR3 terminus, with the missing tail filled in from the germline J gene. The same CDR3 also results from other DNA sequences found in this sample. The gene calls are TRBV7-9 and TRBJ1-1; 9 positions match TRBD1. CDR1 is SEHNR, CDR2 FQNEAQ, per germline (reference sequence). V shed 6 bases and J 1 base; nucleotides not matched to a gene: 3. This CDR3 has 14 residues. The sequenced CDR3 bases are TGTGCCAGCAGTTTGGGACAGGGGAACACTGAA. Translating it yields CASSLGQGNTE. The whole CDR3 region reads CASSLGQGNTEAFF.

This clone was found many times. CDR3 DNA (partial): TGCGCCAGCAGCTTGGGGCAGGGGGCAACTAATGAAAAA. Protein: CASSLGQGATNEK. Given in full, the CDR3 is CASSLGQGATNEKLFF. The chain is built from TRBV5-1 and TRBJ1-4, with 7 bases matching TRBD1. The CDR3 is cut off 3 residues early in the read; its end comes from the germline J gene. Germline V gene lookup returns CDR1 SGHRS and CDR2 YFSETQ. J lost 0 bases, V lost 0 bases, and 2 bases had no gene match. The CDR3 covers 16 residues.

This clone occurred many times. Sequencing ends 3 residues short of the CDR3 end; the germline J gene provides the rest. The V gene is TRBV3-1 (or the pseudogene TRBV3-2), the J gene TRBJ2-1; 7 bases align to TRBD1. This CDR3 is 18 amino acids long. The germline CDR1 and CDR2 sequences are LGHDT and YNNKEL (reference sequence). Unmatched junction bases numbered 18, after V lost 5 bases and J lost 5 bases. CDR3 DNA, as far as it was read: TGTGCCAGCAGCAAGTACTCGGGACACAGGGGAATGAACAATGAG. Translation: CASSKYSGHRGMNNE. The complete CDR3 sequence is CASSKYSGHRGMNNEQFF.

This clone was seen ten or more times. The observed sequence ends 3 residues before the CDR3 terminus, with the missing tail filled in from the germline J gene. The chain links TRBV19 to TRBJ1-1; possibly TRBD1 for D (6 bases). Germline-derived CDR1 and CDR2 are LNHDA and SQIVND (reference sequence). The CDR3 has 11 amino acids. The sequenced CDR3 bases are TGTGCCAGTAGCCCGGGACAAGAA. It specifies CASSPGQE. The CDR3 in full is CASSPGQEAFF.

This clone showed up many times. The read terminates 3 residues ahead of where the CDR3 ends, so the germline J gene completes it. Other DNA sequences within the sample encode an identical CDR3. This chain connects TRBV19 to TRBJ2-7; TRBD1 agrees at 9 bases. This CDR3 spans 14 amino acids. V shed 3 bases and J 3 bases; nucleotides not matched to a gene: 3. Germline lookup yields CDR1 LNHDA and CDR2 SQIVND (reference sequence). CDR3 protein: CASSIGTGLYEQYF. CDR3 DNA (partial): TGTGCCAGTAGTATCGGGACAGGGCTCTACGAG.

This clone showed up many times. The CDR3 extends 3 residues past the end of the read, so its final part is completed from the germline J gene. The chain uses TRBV6-4 and TRBJ2-7; D remains ambiguous. The length of the CDR3 is 9 residues. CDR1 is MRHNA, CDR2 SNTAGT, per germline. Trimming removed 7 bases from V and 6 bases from J, with 4 bases in between. CDR3 bases read: TGTGCCAGCAACTGCGAG. This gives the protein CASNCE. The full CDR3 sequence reads CASNCEQYF.

The sample holds many counts of this clone. The read gets to within 3 residues of the CDR3 end, and the germline J gene fills in the rest. The rearrangement uses TRBV5-4 and TRBJ1-2; TRBD1 might be the D (5 bases). CDR1 is SGHNT, CDR2 YYREEE, per germline (reference sequence). This CDR3 comprises 13 residues. The covered CDR3 bases are TGTGCCAGCAGCCTGGACACGGGGGAAGGC. Translated: CASSLDTGEG. The complete CDR3 reads CASSLDTGEGYTF. Using reference TRBV5-4 and TRBJ1-2 for the parts outside the CDR3, the full variable domain is ETGVTQSPTHLIKTRGQQVTLRCSSQSGHNTVSWYQQALGQGPQFIFQYYREEENGRGNFPPRFSGLQFPNYSSELNVNALELDDSALYLCASSLDTGEGYTFGSGTRLTVV.

Ten or more counts support this clone. The CDR3 end falls 3 residues outside the read, so it is completed with the germline J gene. V gene TRBV5-4 combines with J gene TRBJ2-2, with D hard to call. V lost 4 bases and J 7 bases, leaving 14 bases between the germline ends. Germline V CDR1 and CDR2: SGHNT, YYREEE (reference sequence). The CDR3 is 14 residues long. The sequenced part of the CDR3 DNA is TGTGCCAGCAGCGCGGATCGTTGGAGCGGGGAG. Translation gives CASSADRWSGE. The CDR3 in its entirety is CASSADRWSGELFF.

This clone was picked up many times. The CDR3 extends 3 residues past the end of the read, so its final part is completed from the germline J gene. V is TRBV20-1 and J is TRBJ1-1, with D possibly being TRBD1 (5 bases). The CDR3 runs to 16 residues. CDR1 and CDR2 from the germline V gene are DFQATT and SNEGSKA (reference sequence). V was pared by 5 bases and J by 2 bases, with 21 bases between. The DNA read from the CDR3 is TGCAGTGCTTGGGGCCGAACCGACAGAGTAAACACTGAA. It yields the protein CSAWGRTDRVNTE. The complete CDR3 sequence is CSAWGRTDRVNTEAFF.

This clone was found many times. The CDR3 bases that were read are TGTGCCAGCAGCTTGGGGCCAAGGGTGGAAGAGACC. It codes for CASSLGPRVEET. The whole CDR3 protein reads CASSLGPRVEETQYF. This rearrangement joins TRBV5-4 to TRBJ2-5; D call uncertain. The read gets to within 3 residues of the CDR3 end, and the germline J gene fills in the rest. The V and J ends lost 0 bases and 3 bases respectively, with 12 bases between them. Germline-derived CDR1 and CDR2 are SGHNT and YYREEE (reference sequence). This CDR3 is built from 15 residues.

This clone was observed at least ten times. The missing CDR3 end, 3 residues past where the read stops, is filled in from the germline J gene. This sequence joins TRBV20-1 and TRBJ2-3, with 13 bases fitting TRBD2. V lost 6 bases to trimming and J lost 4 bases; unmatched junction nucleotides: 1. The germline V gene has CDR1 DFQATT and CDR2 SNEGSKA (reference sequence). The CDR3 is 13 residues long. The CDR3 DNA, read in part, is TGCAGTGCCGGACTAGCGGGAGCAGATACG. Protein sequence: CSAGLAGADT. The CDR3 reads in full as CSAGLAGADTQYF.

In its sample, this clone was seen many times. The DNA ends 3 residues before the CDR3 does, and the rest of the CDR3 is filled in from the germline J gene. The genes are TRBV20-1 and TRBJ1-5; weak D call: TRBD1 (6 bases). V lost 4 bases and J lost 3, with 10 bases in between. Germline CDR1 and CDR2: DFQATT and SNEGSKA (reference sequence). This CDR3 region has 13 residues. The CDR3 region is CSANTGTNQPQHF. The sequenced part of the CDR3 DNA is TGCAGTGCTAACACAGGGACCAATCAGCCC.